Listed below are T cell receptor beta chains from one sample, sequenced in a study of CXCR3-negative and CXCR3-positive naive CD8 T cells. Each CDR3 protein gets one entry in TCRdb, which reprocessed the 5' RACE reads and gives no DNA. The table counts roughly 56,000 distinct CDR3 sequences; about 0.43% lies in the top ten. The sequenced sample consisted of naive CXCR3- CD8+ T cells from blood. The receptors here all came from a human donor in good health. Some clones in this sample may be carry-over from other donors' samples. The CDR3 runs from the conserved cysteine through the conserved F or W. Clone size is given for some rows only: seen once, a few or many times, or a class if the clone is expanded.

J gene	clone size	V gene	CDR3 protein
TRBJ2-5	NA	TRBV15	CATSRGQSQETQYF
TRBJ2-5	NA	TRBV18	CASSPLDSLYQETQYF
TRBJ2-5	NA	TRBV9	CASSASSGAGETHYF
TRBJ2-2	NA	TRBV6-2/TRBV6-3	CASSPKQGYTNTGELFF
TRBJ2-1	NA	TRBV12-3/TRBV12-4	CASSFGTSGDNEQFF
TRBJ2-1	NA	TRBV5-1	CASSFPDSYSYNEQFF
TRBJ2-1	NA	TRBV12-2	CASRLPVGRNNEQFF
TRBJ2-7	NA	TRBV12-3/TRBV12-4	CASSFLSYTGEQYF
TRBJ2-3	NA	TRBV28	CASSFANTRQGDGANTDTQYF
TRBJ2-7	NA	TRBV10-3	CAISESSGLGSYEQYF
TRBJ2-7	NA	TRBV28	CASSPRGLLSYEQYF
TRBJ1-5	NA	TRBV28	CASSLAGVGNQPQHF
TRBJ2-5	NA	TRBV27	CASTTGLRGETQYF
TRBJ2-1	NA	TRBV21-1	CASSRPGDHKPFF
TRBJ2-2	NA	TRBV29-1	CSAAGRAPNTGELFF
TRBJ2-1	NA	TRBV29-1	CSVLRGSYNEQFF
TRBJ2-5	medium-sized	TRBV2	CASSERTSGYSQETQYF
TRBJ2-7	NA	TRBV7-2	CASSAGTVTYEQYF